This entry lists 25 T cell receptor beta chains sequenced from one sample in a study of CDR3 diversity in severe acne. From the PCR reads, TCRdb called clonotypes with MiXCR, one entry per CDR3 protein. The sample records about 85,000 distinct CDR3 sequences, roughly half being singletons. Sequencing was done on a sample of blood. All receptors come from a male donor in good health, serving as a control.

The sample holds many counts of this clonotype. The gene calls are TRBV28 and TRBJ1-1; TRBD1 matches 7 bases. The CDR3 is 13 amino acids. The V gene end was trimmed by 10 bases and the J gene end by 6 bases; junction bases not matched to a gene: 11. CDR1 MDHEN and CDR2 SYDVKM come from the germline V gene. The CDR3 here is CATQTGVVAEAFF. DNA of the CDR3: TGTGCCACCCAAACAGGGGTTGTCGCTGAAGCTTTCTTT.

This rearrangement joins TRBV13 to TRBJ2-7; 9 bases match TRBD2. The CDR3 loop spans 15 amino acids. Germline loops: CDR1 PRHDT, CDR2 FYEKMQ (reference sequence). J gave up 6 bases and V 7 bases, and 13 bases lay outside the gene matches. The chain's CDR3 is CASTIGVAGGREQYF. As DNA, the CDR3 is TGTGCCAGCACCATAGGTGTGGCGGGAGGGCGCGAGCAGTACTTC.

The chain couples TRBV12-3 or TRBV12-4 to TRBJ1-1, with TRBD1 as a possible D gene (5 bases). The CDR3 has 16 amino acids. Between the trimmed V and J ends, which lost 5 bases and 5 bases, there was a span of 21 bases. CDR3 in amino acids: CASSIPAGGRTTEAFF. The CDR3 nucleotides read TGTGCCAGCAGTATACCCGCTGGGGGGAGGACAACTGAAGCTTTCTTT.

V gene TRBV20-1 combines with J gene TRBJ1-3; no clear D gene. Between the trimmed V and J ends, which lost 2 bases and 4 bases, there was a span of 15 bases. This CDR3 has 15 amino acids. Germline values: CDR1 DFQATT, CDR2 SNEGSKA (reference sequence). The CDR3 nucleotides are TGCAGTGCTAGACTCGGCCGGGCGGGGGGAAACACCATATATTTT. This codes for CSARLGRAGGNTIYF.

This chain connects TRBV12-3 or TRBV12-4 to TRBJ1-2, with 9 bases matching TRBD1. CDR3 length: 15 amino acids. The J segment lost 4 bases and the V segment lost 2 bases, leaving 5 bases of the junction unmatched. The CDR3 bases are TGTGCCAGCAGTTTAAGGGACAGGGTGGCCTATGGCTACACCTTC. As protein: CASSLRDRVAYGYTF.

This chain links TRBV11-2 with TRBJ2-5, with 10 positions matching TRBD2. Judging by the DNA end, TRBJ2-7 fits better; the J call may be wrong. The CDR3 is made up of 17 amino acids. In germline, CDR1 is SGHAT, CDR2 FQNNGV. CDR3 amino acids: CASSHYSGRLFSYEQYF. The CDR3 bases are TGTGCCAGCAGCCACTATAGCGGGAGGCTATTCTCCTACGAGCAGTACTTC.

The sample holds many counts of this clonotype. The V gene is TRBV20-1, the J gene TRBJ2-1; 16 bases line up with TRBD2. Trimming at V came to 5 bases and at J to 8 bases, leaving 9 bases not matched to a gene. The CDR3 totals 16 residues. The V gene's germline CDR1 is DFQATT and CDR2 SNEGSKA (reference sequence). CDR3 DNA sequence: TGCAGTGCTTTTGGGACTAGCGGGGGGGCATTCTATGAGCAGTTCTTC. The encoded protein is CSAFGTSGGAFYEQFF.

Details on this clonotype: A junction boundary mismatches the germline segment, possibly from a read error. The V call is TRBV2, the J call TRBJ2-5; TRBD2 might be the D (5 bases). The CDR3 is 13 residues long. CDR1 SNHLY and CDR2 FYNNEI come from the germline V gene. The CDR3 region is CASIEWEQGTQYF. CDR3 DNA: TGTGCCAGCATTGAGTGGGAGCAAGGGACCCAGTACTTC.

This clonotype was observed many times. The chain links TRBV6-5 to TRBJ1-2; the D is unclear. CDR3 size: 11 residues. V was clipped by 5 bases and J by 8 bases, with 9 bases between them. The V gene's germline CDR1 is MNHEY and CDR2 SVGAGI. In nucleotides, the CDR3 is TGTGCCAGCAGTGGGCTAGGGGGCTACACCTTC. Translated, it gives CASSGLGGYTF.

This clonotype has more than one count but fewer than ten. The chain employs TRBV24-1 and TRBJ2-2; D ambiguous. Trimming cost V 2 bases and J 3 bases, with 0 bases left between them. Germline CDR1 reads KGHDR; CDR2 reads SFDVKD. CDR3 length equals 12 residues. The DNA for the CDR3 is TGTGCCACCAGTGATTACACCGGGGAGCTGTTTTTT. It codes for CATSDYTGELFF.

This rearrangement joins TRBV6-5 to TRBJ2-3; TRBD2 aligns across 8 bases. Germline trimming cut 5 bases from V and 4 bases from J; bases unmatched to any gene: 8. This CDR3 has 15 residues. The germline gives CDR1 MNHEY, CDR2 SVGAGI. CDR3 nucleotides: TGTGCCAGCAGTCGCGGGGGGCGGGGGCCAGATACGCAGTATTTT. Its protein is CASSRGGRGPDTQYF.

This clonotype occurred a few times. The CDR3 loop reads CASSRGPGVSYEQYF. DNA for the CDR3: TGTGCCAGCAGTAGGGGGCCGGGAGTATCCTACGAGCAGTACTTC. V and J are TRBV6-5 and TRBJ2-7, with D perhaps matching TRBD1 (7 bases). CDR1 is MNHEY, CDR2 SVGAGI, per germline. This CDR3 is 15 amino acids long. The V end lost 5 bases, the J end lost 1 base, and 15 bases lay between the germline ends.

The chain combines TRBV20-1 with TRBJ1-2, with D hard to call. Germline lookup yields CDR1 DFQATT and CDR2 SNEGSKA (reference sequence). This CDR3 has 14 residues. Trimming took 5 bases from V and 4 from J, leaving 17 bases between them. Written as DNA, the CDR3 is TGCAGTGCTCCTATGATTGGACCGACCTATGGCTACACCTTC. Encoded protein: CSAPMIGPTYGYTF.

Points on this clonotype: The junction departs from germline at one end; a sequencing error may be responsible. The chain combines TRBV29-1 with TRBJ2-6; a possible D gene is TRBD2 (5 bases). Germline CDR1 reads SQVTM; CDR2 reads ANQGSEA. The CDR3 has 16 residues. Here the CDR3 reads CSVEGQDFSGANVLTF. CDR3 nucleotide sequence: TGCAGCGTAGAAGGGCAGGACTTCTCTGGGGCCAACGTCCTGACTTTC.

The V and J genes are TRBV19 and TRBJ1-2; maybe TRBD1 (6 bases). The CDR3 loop spans 14 amino acids. V lost 4 bases and J lost 8, with 17 bases in between. Germline CDR1 is LNHDA and CDR2 is SQIVND (reference sequence). The CDR3 reads CASSTTGIIRGYTF. The CDR3 region has the DNA TGTGCCAGTAGTACCACAGGGATAATCAGGGGCTACACCTTC.

This chain joins TRBV20-1 and TRBJ2-7; D may be TRBD2 (6 bases). CDR1 is DFQATT and CDR2 is SNEGSKA in the germline V gene (reference sequence). Between the trimmed V and J ends, which lost 6 bases and 3 bases, there was a span of 18 bases. The CDR3 has 14 residues. CDR3 amino acids: CSAKVGLANYEQYF. The CDR3 nucleotides are TGCAGTGCGAAGGTCGGGCTAGCGAACTACGAGCAGTACTTC.

Details on this clonotype: Since the CDR3 does not end with the conserved phenylalanine or tryptophan, this likely comes from a read error. This chain uses TRBV9 with TRBJ2-2; D is perhaps TRBD2 (6 bases). The CDR3 covers 16 residues. Looked up from germline, CDR1 is SGDLS and CDR2 is YYNGEE. The CDR3 region has the DNA TGTGCCGGCAGCGTAGCGGCACCATACGAGCACGGGGAGCTGTTTTGT. This codes for CAGSVAAPYEHGELFC.

V and J are TRBV5-5 and TRBJ2-5; D gene ambiguous. This CDR3 region has 13 residues. Germline V CDR1 and CDR2: SGHKS, YYEKEE (reference sequence). CDR3 sequence: CVRWIFRVETQYF. The CDR3 DNA reads as TGTGTGCGCTGGATCTTCAGAGTAGAGACCCAGTACTTC.

In its sample, this clonotype ranks as medium-sized. The V and J genes are TRBV7-9 and TRBJ1-1; D is unresolved. V was pared by 5 bases and J by 0 bases, with 10 bases between. Germline V gives CDR1 SEHNR, CDR2 FQNEAQ (reference sequence). CDR3 length equals 14 residues. The chain's CDR3 is CASSPTDMNTEAFF. The CDR3 region has the DNA TGTGCCAGCAGCCCCACAGACATGAACACTGAAGCTTTCTTT.

This clonotype was detected only a few times. The CDR3 ends on some other residue instead of the conserved phenylalanine or tryptophan, so this is likely a read error. Because the CDR3's place on the DNA is in doubt, the DNA is left out and the CDR3 is given as listed by TCRdb. This chain joins TRBV20-1 and TRBJ2-5; TRBD2 reflects the table's D call only, with no check against the DNA. Germline V lookup: CDR1 DFQATT, CDR2 SNEGSKA (reference sequence). The CDR3 is 14 amino acids in total, end residues counted. This CDR3 reads CSARWNRRAETQHL.

This clonotype was found many times. V gene TRBV29-1 combines with J gene TRBJ2-5, with D perhaps matching TRBD2 (6 bases). Trimming left V 6 bases short and J 3 bases short, with 17 bases between. The CDR3 sequence is 14 residues long. Per the germline V gene, CDR1 is SQVTM and CDR2 is ANQGSEA. CDR3: CSVGTSFGEETQYF. CDR3 DNA: TGCAGCGTCGGAACTAGCTTCGGGGAAGAGACCCAGTACTTC.

This clonotype was found a few times. The rearrangement joins TRBV6-5 to TRBJ1-1, with TRBD1 as a possible D gene (6 bases). The CDR3 is made up of 14 amino acids. V lost 0 bases, J lost 4 bases, and 9 bases lay in between. Germline V gives CDR1 MNHEY, CDR2 SVGAGI. CDR3 in DNA: TGTGCCAGCAGTTACTCCGAACAGGGCACTGAAGCTTTCTTT. Translated: CASSYSEQGTEAFF.

This clonotype was seen ten or more times. The chain uses TRBV10-3 and TRBJ2-5; D not certain. CDR1 ENHRY and CDR2 SYGVKD come from the germline V gene. This CDR3 contains 13 residues. Trimming removed 8 bases at V and 1 base at J, with 11 bases between. The CDR3 DNA follows: TGTGCCATCGGAGAACAGCCCCAAGAGACCCAGTACTTC. This sequence encodes CAIGEQPQETQYF.

The V call is TRBV10-3, the J call TRBJ1-5, with D maybe TRBD1 (5 bases). CDR1 and CDR2 from the germline V gene are ENHRY and SYGVKD. V lost 5 bases and J 5 bases, leaving 10 bases between the germline ends. The CDR3 is made up of 13 amino acids. The chain's CDR3 is CAISYGADQPQHF. Here the CDR3 DNA reads TGTGCCATCAGTTATGGGGCAGATCAGCCCCAGCATTTT.

In regard to this clonotype: This could be a read error, since a much larger clone is one nucleotide away. The chain couples TRBV2 to TRBJ2-1, with D tentatively TRBD2 (5 bases). This CDR3 has 13 amino acids. CDR1 and CDR2 (germline): SNHLY, FYNNEI. The DNA for the CDR3 is TGTGCCAGCAGTGAATTAGACTACGGTGAGCAGCTCTTC. It encodes CASSELDYGEQLF.